Below, one T cell receptor beta chain is given with its context. What it recognizes is unknown. Each CDR3 protein is one row after TCRdb ran MiXCR on the RACE reads. The sample gives about 160,000 distinct CDR3 sequences, approximately 30% of which show up once; around 1.9% is in the top ten. Trimming pared 11 bases from V and 0 bases from J, leaving 29 bases between. Germline CDR1 is LNHDA and CDR2 is SQIVND (reference sequence). The CDR3 consists of 18 residues. Time point denoted: patch test 3, about 24 weeks after DPC sensitization. Specified treatment: therapeutic diphenylcyclopropenone sensitization with weekly scalp DPC. This record comes from a study of human T cells and chemical hapten exposure. As for the study in general: A patient group, mainly female, showed alopecia areata, totalis or universalis. Findings and caveats of the study: In comparison with controls, expanded TCRs gave rise to a significantly larger number of large CDR3 similarity clusters.

V usage is TRBV19 and J usage is TRBJ2-7; D may be TRBD1 (5 bases). The sequences come from whole blood, collected in connection with sensitization to the hapten diphenylcyclopropenone (DPC). The receptor's source is a woman younger than 30 with alopecia areata. Some clones in this sample may be carry-over from other donors' samples. CDR3 in DNA: TGTGCCTACTATCGTCTCTGTGGGGCCGGCGGTGTCTCCTACGAGCAGTACTTC. This sequence encodes CAYYRLCGAGGVSYEQYF.